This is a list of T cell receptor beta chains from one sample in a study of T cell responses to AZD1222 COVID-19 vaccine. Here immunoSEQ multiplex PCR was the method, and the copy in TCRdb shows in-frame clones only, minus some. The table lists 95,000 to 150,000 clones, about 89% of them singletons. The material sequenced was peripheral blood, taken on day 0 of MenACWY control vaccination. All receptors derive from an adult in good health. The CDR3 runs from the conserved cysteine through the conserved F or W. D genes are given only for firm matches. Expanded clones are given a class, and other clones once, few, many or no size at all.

CDR3nt: TGTGCCAGCAGCCGTATTGACGGGGCGGAGGCTTTCTTT; CDR3aa: CASSRIDGAEAFF; d_gene: -; v_gene: TRBV7-9; j_gene: TRBJ1-1; abundance: once
CDR3nt: TGTGCCAGCACCCCAACTGCGCAAAGCTACAATGAGCAGTTCTTC; CDR3aa: CASTPTAQSYNEQFF; d_gene: -; v_gene: TRBV6-2/TRBV6-3; j_gene: TRBJ2-1; abundance: -
CDR3nt: TGTGCCAACTCCGCCGGGACTAGTAAGGACAATGAGCAGTTCTTC; CDR3aa: CANSAGTSKDNEQFF; d_gene: TRBD2; v_gene: TRBV10-3; j_gene: TRBJ2-1; abundance: -
CDR3nt: TGCGCCAGCAGCCAAGTGGACAGTTCGAGCACAGATACGCAGTATTTT; CDR3aa: CASSQVDSSSTDTQYF; d_gene: -; v_gene: TRBV4-1; j_gene: TRBJ2-3; abundance: once
CDR3nt: TGTGCCATCAGCGGTCAAGGACAGGGGCCCTACGAGCAGTACTTC; CDR3aa: CAISGQGQGPYEQYF; d_gene: TRBD1; v_gene: TRBV10-3; j_gene: TRBJ2-7; abundance: -
CDR3nt: TGCGCCAGCACGGCGGGAGGGGTATCGGGGTACGAGCAGTACTTC; CDR3aa: CASTAGGVSGYEQYF; d_gene: TRBD2; v_gene: TRBV5-1; j_gene: TRBJ2-7; abundance: -
CDR3nt: TGTGCCAGCAGCTTCCGGGACGCGAACCACGAGCAGTACTTC; CDR3aa: CASSFRDANHEQYF; d_gene: -; v_gene: TRBV11-3; j_gene: TRBJ2-7; abundance: -
CDR3nt: TGCGCCAGCAGCTTGGCCGAACCCAGTGGTGAAAAACTGTTTTTT; CDR3aa: CASSLAEPSGEKLFF; d_gene: -; v_gene: TRBV5-1; j_gene: TRBJ1-4; abundance: -
CDR3nt: TGTGCCAGCAGTGAAGCTTCCCGTTTTGGGTCGGAGCAGTACTTC; CDR3aa: CASSEASRFGSEQYF; d_gene: -; v_gene: TRBV6-1; j_gene: TRBJ2-7; abundance: -
CDR3nt: TGTGCCAGCAGCTTGTTCAGATTAGGGGATCAGCCCCAGCATTTT; CDR3aa: CASSLFRLGDQPQHF; d_gene: -; v_gene: TRBV5-8; j_gene: TRBJ1-5; abundance: -
CDR3nt: TGTGCCAGCAGCCCAAATAGCGGCTATGAGCAGTTCTTC; CDR3aa: CASSPNSGYEQFF; d_gene: -; v_gene: TRBV11-3; j_gene: TRBJ2-1; abundance: few
CDR3nt: TGTGCCTGGGGGGGAGGCTATGAGCAGTTCTTC; CDR3aa: CAWGGGYEQFF; d_gene: -; v_gene: TRBV30; j_gene: TRBJ2-1; abundance: -
CDR3nt: TGCGCCAGCAGCTTTTCTCTAGCGGGCGACAATGAGCAGTTCTTC; CDR3aa: CASSFSLAGDNEQFF; d_gene: TRBD2; v_gene: TRBV5-1; j_gene: TRBJ2-1; abundance: -
CDR3nt: TGTGCCAGCAGCTTGGCCGGGGCAGGCGCTAAAGTAGGAAGATCCGCTTTCTTT; CDR3aa: CASSLAGAGAKVGRSAFF; d_gene: -; v_gene: TRBV5-8; j_gene: TRBJ1-1; abundance: -
CDR3nt: TGTGCCACCAGTGATATCAGCGGGAGGGCATACAATGAGCAGTTCTTC; CDR3aa: CATSDISGRAYNEQFF; d_gene: TRBD2; v_gene: TRBV24-1; j_gene: TRBJ2-1; abundance: few
CDR3nt: TGTGCCAGCAGTGACACAGGGACGGGCTATGGCTACACCTTC; CDR3aa: CASSDTGTGYGYTF; d_gene: -; v_gene: TRBV6-4; j_gene: TRBJ1-2; abundance: -
CDR3nt: TGCGCCAGCAGCGCGGAGACAGGTCCGAGGGGAGGCTACACCTTC; CDR3aa: CASSAETGPRGGYTF; d_gene: -; v_gene: TRBV5-1; j_gene: TRBJ1-2; abundance: -
CDR3nt: TGCGCCAGCAGCTCCGGTGCAACTAATGAAAAACTGTTTTTT; CDR3aa: CASSSGATNEKLFF; d_gene: -; v_gene: TRBV5-1; j_gene: TRBJ1-4; abundance: once
CDR3nt: TGTGCCAGCAGTCCGAACGAGGCAGGGTGGGACAATGAGCAGTTCTTC; CDR3aa: CASSPNEAGWDNEQFF; d_gene: -; v_gene: TRBV25-1; j_gene: TRBJ2-1; abundance: -
CDR3nt: TGTGCCAGCAGCGTAAAGAATGAAGCTTTCTTT; CDR3aa: CASSVKNEAFF; d_gene: -; v_gene: TRBV11-3; j_gene: TRBJ1-1; abundance: -
CDR3nt: TGCGCCAGCAGCCCCCGGGGAGGGGGCGCATATAAGTCTAACGCTGAAGCTTTCTTT; CDR3aa: CASSPRGGGAYKSNAEAFF; d_gene: TRBD1; v_gene: TRBV5-1; j_gene: TRBJ1-1; abundance: -
CDR3nt: TGTGCCAGCAGTTTATCGGTCAGGGTCGGCACCGGGGAGCTGTTTTTT; CDR3aa: CASSLSVRVGTGELFF; d_gene: -; v_gene: TRBV27; j_gene: TRBJ2-2; abundance: -
CDR3nt: TGTGCCAGCAGTTTATCTGGTGAGCAGTTCTTC; CDR3aa: CASSLSGEQFF; d_gene: -; v_gene: TRBV12-3/TRBV12-4; j_gene: TRBJ2-1; abundance: -
CDR3nt: TGTGCCAGCAGCGTAGGGGGGTTGCATCAGCCCCAGCATTTT; CDR3aa: CASSVGGLHQPQHF; d_gene: -; v_gene: TRBV9; j_gene: TRBJ1-5; abundance: -
CDR3nt: TGTGCCAGCAGCCTCGGACTATCCTACGAGCAGTACTTC; CDR3aa: CASSLGLSYEQYF; d_gene: -; v_gene: TRBV7-6; j_gene: TRBJ2-7; abundance: -
CDR3nt: TGTGCCAGCAGCAGCCGGACAGGCTACGAGCAGTACTTC; CDR3aa: CASSSRTGYEQYF; d_gene: TRBD1; v_gene: TRBV11-3; j_gene: TRBJ2-7; abundance: once
CDR3nt: TGTGCCAGCAGCCCGCCTAGCGGGGATACGCAGTATTTT; CDR3aa: CASSPPSGDTQYF; d_gene: TRBD2; v_gene: TRBV7-2; j_gene: TRBJ2-3; abundance: -
CDR3nt: TGTGCCAGCAGCTCATCCGGGACAGGGGGCTCGATCACTGGCTACACCTTC; CDR3aa: CASSSSGTGGSITGYTF; d_gene: TRBD1; v_gene: TRBV6-4; j_gene: TRBJ1-2; abundance: -
CDR3nt: TGTGCCAGCAGTCTCAGGGAATTCACTGAAGCTTTCTTT; CDR3aa: CASSLREFTEAFF; d_gene: -; v_gene: TRBV12-3/TRBV12-4; j_gene: TRBJ1-1; abundance: -
CDR3nt: TGTGCCAGCAGTTACTTCGTCGAGACTGAAGCTTTCTTT; CDR3aa: CASSYFVETEAFF; d_gene: -; v_gene: TRBV6-2/TRBV6-3; j_gene: TRBJ1-1; abundance: few
CDR3nt: TGTGCCAGCAGCCCCACGGCTGAAGCTTTCTTT; CDR3aa: CASSPTAEAFF; d_gene: -; v_gene: TRBV7-9; j_gene: TRBJ1-1; abundance: -
CDR3nt: TGTGCCAGCAGCTTATCGAGGCAGGCGTACAATGAGCAGTTCTTC; CDR3aa: CASSLSRQAYNEQFF; d_gene: -; v_gene: TRBV11-2; j_gene: TRBJ2-1; abundance: -
CDR3nt: TGTGCCAGCAGTCTAAAATCCGGACAACGGGGGAGGGCCTACGAGCAGTACTTC; CDR3aa: CASSLKSGQRGRAYEQYF; d_gene: TRBD2; v_gene: TRBV27; j_gene: TRBJ2-7; abundance: -
CDR3nt: TGTGCAAGTCGCTTAGTAGGTTGGAGCGGGAGGCTGGATGAGCAGTTCTTC; CDR3aa: CASRLVGWSGRLDEQFF; d_gene: -; v_gene: TRBV12-2; j_gene: TRBJ2-1; abundance: -
CDR3nt: TGTGCCAGCAGCGTAGCTGGGGGGACCTCCACAGATACGCAGTATTTT; CDR3aa: CASSVAGGTSTDTQYF; d_gene: -; v_gene: TRBV9; j_gene: TRBJ2-3; abundance: -
CDR3nt: TGTGCCAGCAGCTTAGACAGATACAATGAGCAGTTCTTC; CDR3aa: CASSLDRYNEQFF; d_gene: -; v_gene: TRBV7-6; j_gene: TRBJ2-1; abundance: -
CDR3nt: TGTGCCAGCAGCCCGGGACAGGCTCACGATACGCAGTATTTT; CDR3aa: CASSPGQAHDTQYF; d_gene: TRBD1; v_gene: TRBV7-3; j_gene: TRBJ2-3; abundance: -
CDR3nt: TGTGCCAGCAGCTTACAGGGGCTCGTGAACACTGAAGCTTTCTTT; CDR3aa: CASSLQGLVNTEAFF; d_gene: -; v_gene: TRBV11-1; j_gene: TRBJ1-1; abundance: -
CDR3nt: TGTGCCAGCACTAGGGCCTGGGAGACCCAGTACTTC; CDR3aa: CASTRAWETQYF; d_gene: -; v_gene: TRBV2; j_gene: TRBJ2-5; abundance: -
CDR3nt: TGTGCCAGCAGCTTAGCGGCGATTACAGCCACCGGGGAGCTGTTTTTT; CDR3aa: CASSLAAITATGELFF; d_gene: -; v_gene: TRBV7-2; j_gene: TRBJ2-2; abundance: -
CDR3nt: TGTGCCAGCAGCTTAGGGGATGGCAGGGGAGTTGAAGCTTTCTTT; CDR3aa: CASSLGDGRGVEAFF; d_gene: -; v_gene: TRBV7-9; j_gene: TRBJ1-1; abundance: -
CDR3nt: TGTGCCAGCAGCACTAACAGTGAAGCTTTCTTT; CDR3aa: CASSTNSEAFF; d_gene: -; v_gene: TRBV11-1; j_gene: TRBJ1-1; abundance: -
CDR3nt: TGCGCCAGCAGCTTCGTCTCGGGACAGGGTCGGTATAATTCACCCCTCCACTTT; CDR3aa: CASSFVSGQGRYNSPLHF; d_gene: TRBD1; v_gene: TRBV5-1; j_gene: TRBJ1-6; abundance: once
CDR3nt: TGTGCCAGCCGGACAGGGGCCTGGGCTGGAACATCTGAAGCTTTCTTT; CDR3aa: CASRTGAWAGTSEAFF; d_gene: TRBD1; v_gene: TRBV2; j_gene: TRBJ1-1; abundance: once
CDR3nt: TGTGCCACCAGCAGAGAAGGCAGAAGCAATCAGCCCCAGCATTTT; CDR3aa: CATSREGRSNQPQHF; d_gene: -; v_gene: TRBV15; j_gene: TRBJ1-5; abundance: once
CDR3nt: TGTGCCAGCAGTCGACAGGGCTTTTATAATTCACCCCTCCACTTT; CDR3aa: CASSRQGFYNSPLHF; d_gene: TRBD1; v_gene: TRBV6-5; j_gene: TRBJ1-6; abundance: -
CDR3nt: TGTGCCAGCAGCCAGACTAGCGTCGGCAATACGCAGTATTTT; CDR3aa: CASSQTSVGNTQYF; d_gene: TRBD2; v_gene: TRBV3-1/TRBV3-2; j_gene: TRBJ2-3; abundance: -
CDR3nt: TGTGCCAGTAGTATGGGAGGGGTTGGAAACACCATATATTTT; CDR3aa: CASSMGGVGNTIYF; d_gene: -; v_gene: TRBV19; j_gene: TRBJ1-3; abundance: few
CDR3nt: TGTGCCAGCAGCCAAGAGACTAGCGGGAATTCCTACGAGCAGTACTTC; CDR3aa: CASSQETSGNSYEQYF; d_gene: TRBD2; v_gene: TRBV4-2; j_gene: TRBJ2-7; abundance: -
CDR3nt: TGTGCCAGCTCAGGCAGTAGCAATCAGCCCCAGCATTTT; CDR3aa: CASSGSSNQPQHF; d_gene: -; v_gene: TRBV18; j_gene: TRBJ1-5; abundance: -
CDR3nt: TGTGCCAGTTCTGGTCAAACTAATGAAAAACTGTTTTTT; CDR3aa: CASSGQTNEKLFF; d_gene: -; v_gene: TRBV19; j_gene: TRBJ1-4; abundance: -